Listed below are T cell receptor beta chains from one sample, sequenced in a study of a mutant IDH1 vaccine in newly diagnosed glioma. Profiling relied on immunoSEQ multiplex PCR, and the TCRdb table lists in-frame clones only, not all of them. The data hold approximately 37,000 clones, with about 80% observed a single time. These receptors are not linked to any known antigen. The sample in question was PBMCs, obtained from a glioma patient whose treatment included an IDH1 peptide vaccine. All receptors derive from a man aged 45-60 years with glioma. Each CDR3 is given with its conserved first and last residue. D genes are given only for firm matches. Expanded clones get a size class; other rows say once, few or many, or leave the size out.

D | J | V | size | CDR3
TRBD1 | TRBJ1-1 | TRBV11-2 | - | CASSPWTGGETEAFF
- | TRBJ1-1 | TRBV27 | - | CASSLTGRATEAFF
TRBD1 | TRBJ2-7 | TRBV2 | - | CARGRQGTYEQYF
- | TRBJ1-2 | TRBV4-3 | medium-sized | CASSQDFAFGNYGYTF
- | TRBJ1-1 | TRBV7-3 | - | CASSLSGGWSTEAFF
- | TRBJ2-3 | TRBV27 | - | CASSRYGDTQYF
- | TRBJ1-2 | TRBV5-8 | - | CASSFWETYGYTF
- | TRBJ1-6 | TRBV5-1 | - | CASSSSYNSPLHF
- | TRBJ2-1 | TRBV5-4 | - | CASSFEPNEQFF
- | TRBJ1-2 | TRBV5-8 | many | CASSLENYGYTF
- | TRBJ2-5 | TRBV10-1 | - | CASASIREQETQYF
- | TRBJ2-5 | TRBV29-1 | - | CSVGGRGQETQYF